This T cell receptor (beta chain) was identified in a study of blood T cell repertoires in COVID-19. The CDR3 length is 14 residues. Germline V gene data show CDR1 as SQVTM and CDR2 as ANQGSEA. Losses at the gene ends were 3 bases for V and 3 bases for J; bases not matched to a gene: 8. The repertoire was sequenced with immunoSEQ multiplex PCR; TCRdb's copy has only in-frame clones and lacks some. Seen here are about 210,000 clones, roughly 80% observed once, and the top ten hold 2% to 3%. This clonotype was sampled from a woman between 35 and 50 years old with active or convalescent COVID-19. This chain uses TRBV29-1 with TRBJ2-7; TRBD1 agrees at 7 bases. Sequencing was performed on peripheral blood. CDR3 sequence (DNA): TGCAGCGTTGATCTTCGGGACAGAGGCTACGAGCAGTACTTC. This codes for CSVDLRDRGYEQYF.